The sample holds many counts of the clone carrying this T cell receptor beta chain. Its antigen is not known. From RNA, the CDR3 regions of TCR beta chains were amplified and sequenced. The authors performed first-round RT-PCR with HTBI primers and then a second-round multiplex PCR. TCRdb redid the calling of the multiplex PCR reads with MiXCR, one entry per CDR3 protein. This table has over 500,000 distinct CDR3 sequences, about 24% appearing once. This record belongs to a study of Graves' ophthalmopathy and Graves' hyperthyroidism. Whole-study findings and limits: Sensitivity of roughly 71% and specificity of less than 85% were achieved by the model that predicted ophthalmopathy progression.

Stable hyperthyroidism meant no ophthalmopathy within 18 months of follow-up. With V trimmed by 4 bases and J by 5 bases, 2 bases remained unmatched. The CDR3 has 13 residues. Germline V CDR1 and CDR2: LNHDA, SQIVND (reference sequence). The TCR comes from a woman aged 18 to 35 with stable Graves' hyperthyroidism. Some clones in this sample may be carry-over from other donors' samples. The chain joins TRBV19 to TRBJ1-1; 9 nucleotides agree with TRBD1. The sample comprised peripheral blood. For the CDR3, the DNA is TGTGCCAGTAGTACCGGGACAGGGACTGAAGCTTTCTTT. It codes for CASSTGTGTEAFF.